This TCR beta chain was recorded in a study of read filtering for tumor transcriptome and immune sequencing. Study as a whole: The cohort had over 16 men and 14 to 15 women aged about 40 to 90, mean roughly 70 years. The study, taken as a whole, reports: The CD138-negative fraction was mixed bone marrow immune cells, not pure T cells. Compared with RNA-seq, IR-seq gave much higher clonotype depth and reliability.

This clonotype was detected many times. Its antigen is unidentified. Molecular barcoded adaptors covering alpha/delta and beta/gamma chains were used on approximately 400 ng RNA. TCRdb ran MiXCR on the reads and lists one entry per CDR3 protein. The sample has some 48,000 distinct CDR3 sequences; roughly 19% are singletons. The CDR3 runs 17 residues. The V gene's germline CDR1 is LNHDA and CDR2 SQIVND (reference sequence). Between the trimmed V and J ends, which lost 10 bases and 8 bases, there was a span of 30 bases. Material: a population of CD138-negative cells sorted from bone marrow. This rearrangement joins TRBV19 to TRBJ2-1; D possibly matches TRBD1 or TRBD2 (5 bases each). This TCR was recovered from a donor aged 40 or over with multiple myeloma. CDR3: CATSKYRDENQVHEQFF. Here the CDR3 DNA reads TGTGCCACCTCCAAATACCGGGACGAAAACCAGGTACATGAGCAGTTCTTC.